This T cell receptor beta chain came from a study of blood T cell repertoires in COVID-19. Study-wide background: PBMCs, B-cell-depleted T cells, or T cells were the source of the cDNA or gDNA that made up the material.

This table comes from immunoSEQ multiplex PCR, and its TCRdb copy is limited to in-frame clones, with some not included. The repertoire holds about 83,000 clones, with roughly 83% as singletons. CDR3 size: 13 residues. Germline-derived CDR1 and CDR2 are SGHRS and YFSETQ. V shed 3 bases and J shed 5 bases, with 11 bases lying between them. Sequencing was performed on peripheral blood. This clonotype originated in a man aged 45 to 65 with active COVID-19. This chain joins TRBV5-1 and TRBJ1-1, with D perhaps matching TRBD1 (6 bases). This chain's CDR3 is CASSSGVDTEAFF. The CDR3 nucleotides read TGCGCCAGCAGCTCAGGGGTAGATACTGAAGCTTTCTTT. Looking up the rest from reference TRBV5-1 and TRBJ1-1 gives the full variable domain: KAGVTQTPRYLIKTRGQQVTLSCSPISGHRSVSWYQQTPGQGLQFLFEYFSETQRNKGNFPGRFSGRQFSNSRSEMNVSTLELGDSALYLCASSSGVDTEAFFGQGTRLTVV.